This T cell receptor (beta chain) was documented in a study of cytomegalovirus exposure and HLA in healthy donors. Use of 60 Vbeta and 13 Jbeta primers characterized the PCR. TCRdb's table, derived via immunoSEQ multiplex PCR, lists solely in-frame clones and lacks some. The sample holds 50,000 to 70,000 clones; 80% are singletons and the top ten take around 5.4%. The CDR3 is 14 amino acids. Trimming at V came to 4 bases and at J to 8 bases, leaving 3 bases not matched to a gene. Per the germline V gene, CDR1 is SGDLS and CDR2 is YYNGEE. Despite likely unrecorded immune exposures, the donors were nominally healthy at the time of sampling. Concerning this clone: Antigen unknown.

Points from the study as a whole: TCR beta chains numbering more than 150 were designated cytomegalovirus-associated. In a later analysis, a missense DCLRE1C variant was linked to TCR beta V- and J-gene trimming. A later analysis reportedly identified an Asian-associated ancestry cluster as carrying fewer N-insertions than the roughly 700-donor mean.

Sequencing was done on a sample of PBMCs. The chain couples TRBV9 to TRBJ1-6; 10 positions match TRBD1. The sequence derives from a male donor in good health and CMV-seronegative. The CDR3 region is CASSTTGGDSPLHF. CDR3 in DNA: TGTGCCAGCAGCACGACAGGGGGCGATTCACCCCTCCACTTT.